These 27 T cell receptor beta chains were sequenced from one sample in a study of blood T cell repertoires in COVID-19. Using immunoSEQ multiplex PCR, the repertoire was profiled, and TCRdb retains in-frame clones only, with some absent. The sample contains around 280,000 clones, under 90% of which appear only once. The specimen was PBMCs or T cells enriched from blood (not recorded which). These receptors were obtained from a woman aged 40 to 49 who had recovered from COVID-19.

This chain connects TRBV6-2 or TRBV6-3 to TRBJ2-1, with D possibly being TRBD1 (5 bases). CDR3 length equals 17 residues. Germline values: CDR1 MNHEY, CDR2 SVGEGT. The ends were cut back, 0 bases at V and 10 bases at J, with 22 bases in the middle. The CDR3, as DNA: TGTGCCAGCAGTTACTCGATACAGGACCATTTGGCCGGCGAGCAGTTCTTC. Protein: CASSYSIQDHLAGEQFF.

The chain employs TRBV29-1 and TRBJ2-7, with 8 positions matching TRBD1. The CDR3 contains 13 residues. Looked up from germline, CDR1 is SQVTM and CDR2 is ANQGSEA. V lost 5 bases to trimming and J lost 2 bases; unmatched junction nucleotides: 5. The chain's CDR3 is CSVMGQATYEQYF. Written as DNA, the CDR3 is TGCAGCGTTATGGGACAGGCGACCTACGAGCAGTACTTC.

The V gene is TRBV6-5, the J gene TRBJ2-6; D remains ambiguous. CDR3 length: 14 residues. The V end lost 8 bases, the J end lost 0 bases, and 8 bases lay between the germline ends. Germline CDR1 is MNHEY and CDR2 is SVGAGI. Written as DNA, the CDR3 is TGTGCCAGCTGGAGTCTCTCTGGGGCCAACGTCCTGACTTTC. This encodes CASWSLSGANVLTF.

For this clone: A read error may account for a junction end that differs from germline. V is TRBV5-5 and J is TRBJ2-7; 8 bases match TRBD1. Germline CDR1 and CDR2: SGHKS and YYEKEE (reference sequence). The CDR3 spans 12 residues. CDR3 protein: CASSLVGQDQHF. Written as DNA, the CDR3 is TGTGCCAGCAGCTTGGTGGGACAGGACCAACACTTC.

The genes are TRBV6-6 and TRBJ2-7, with 8 bases matching TRBD2. The CDR3 contains 14 residues. The V gene end was trimmed by 6 bases and the J gene end by 3 bases; junction bases not matched to a gene: 7. CDR1 is MNHNY and CDR2 is SVGAGI in the germline V gene (reference sequence). The CDR3 region has the DNA TGTGCCAGCAGCACATTAGGGACTAGCTACGAGCAGTACTTC. It specifies CASSTLGTSYEQYF.

The rearrangement uses TRBV5-1 and TRBJ2-7; 8 positions match TRBD1. The ends lost 1 base at V and 7 bases at J; junction bases unmatched: 4. The CDR3 runs to 13 residues. Germline V gene lookup returns CDR1 SGHRS and CDR2 YFSETQ. The CDR3 loop is CASSLQGADEQYF. The CDR3 DNA follows: TGCGCCAGCAGCTTGCAGGGGGCGGATGAGCAGTACTTC.

In its sample, this clone was seen a few times. The chain links TRBV3-1 (or the pseudogene TRBV3-2) to TRBJ2-7, with 9 bases lining up with TRBD2. Germline V gene lookup returns CDR1 LGHDT and CDR2 YNNKEL (reference sequence). J was trimmed by 4 bases and V by 1 base; bases with no gene match: 11. The length of the CDR3 is 17 residues. The CDR3 bases are TGTGCCAGCAGCCAAGGACTAGCGGATTACATGGGGTACGAGCAGTACTTC. Encoded protein: CASSQGLADYMGYEQYF.

The chain is built from TRBV29-1 and TRBJ1-3; a weak D match, TRBD1 (5 bases). The CDR3 contains 16 residues. Germline V gene lookup returns CDR1 SQVTM and CDR2 ANQGSEA. Trimming stripped 0 bases from V and 3 bases from J, with 15 bases between. CDR3 amino acids: CSVEDHRGGGGNTIYF. In nucleotides, the CDR3 is TGCAGCGTTGAAGATCATCGCGGCGGGGGTGGAAACACCATATATTTT.

The chain carries TRBV19 and TRBJ1-1; the match to TRBD1 covers 8 bases. CDR1 LNHDA and CDR2 SQIVND come from the germline V gene (reference sequence). The CDR3 extends over 15 amino acids. With 5 bases clipped from V and 1 base from J, the junction kept 6 bases outside the gene matches. CDR3 protein: CASSPLDRENTEAFF. The CDR3 DNA reads as TGTGCCAGTAGTCCCCTGGACAGGGAGAACACTGAAGCTTTCTTT.

This clone showed up just once. The rearrangement uses TRBV7-2 and TRBJ2-5; TRBD2 matches 14 bases. Trimming removed 3 bases from V and 2 bases from J; junction bases left unmatched: 2. This CDR3 spans 16 amino acids. Germline CDR1 and CDR2: SGHTA and FQGNSA. The CDR3 sequence is CASSFRTSGRQETQYF. CDR3 in DNA: TGTGCCAGCAGCTTCCGGACTAGCGGGAGGCAAGAGACCCAGTACTTC.

The genes are TRBV6-2 or TRBV6-3 and TRBJ1-6; 10 bases align to TRBD1. The V and J ends lost 5 bases and 5 bases, in that order; junction bases with no gene match: 9. The CDR3 totals 17 residues. CDR1 and CDR2 from the germline V gene are MNHEY and SVGEGT. The CDR3 DNA reads TGTGCCAGCAGTGATAAAAGGACAGGGGGACATAATTCACCCCTCCACTTT. It specifies CASSDKRTGGHNSPLHF.

V and J are TRBV3-1 (or the pseudogene TRBV3-2) and TRBJ2-3, with 8 bases lining up with TRBD2. CDR1 and CDR2 from the germline V gene are LGHDT and YNNKEL (reference sequence). V lost 0 bases and J lost 1; bases outside the gene matches: 6. The CDR3 covers 17 residues. As DNA, the CDR3 is TGTGCCAGCAGCCAAGATACAAGCGGGGGAGGCACAGATACGCAGTATTTT. This sequence encodes CASSQDTSGGGTDTQYF.

V usage is TRBV15 and J usage is TRBJ1-1, with D uncertain. CDR1 LNHNV and CDR2 YYDKDF come from the germline V gene (reference sequence). The CDR3 contains 13 residues. Trimming left V 0 bases short and J 7 bases short, with 9 bases between. CDR3 residues: CATSREGAREAFF. In DNA form, the CDR3 reads TGTGCCACCAGCAGAGAGGGCGCCCGTGAAGCTTTCTTT.

The rearrangement links TRBV5-1 to TRBJ2-5; 11 bases are shared with TRBD2. The trim removed 5 bases at V and 5 bases at J, leaving 8 bases unmatched. Germline values: CDR1 SGHRS, CDR2 YFSETQ. This CDR3 spans 15 amino acids. The CDR3, as DNA: TGCGCCAGCAGGGATTTAGCGGGGGGGTCGGAGACCCAGTACTTC. It encodes CASRDLAGGSETQYF.

The rearrangement uses TRBV29-1 and TRBJ1-1, with 8 bases lining up with TRBD1. This CDR3 comprises 13 residues. V lost 7 bases, J lost 4 bases, and 8 bases stayed unmatched. Per the germline V gene, CDR1 is SQVTM and CDR2 is ANQGSEA. The CDR3: CSGRTGIRTEAFF. CDR3 bases: TGCAGCGGAAGGACAGGGATCCGCACTGAAGCTTTCTTT.

This chain uses TRBV11-2 with TRBJ2-7; 9 nucleotides align to TRBD2. The length of the CDR3 is 15 residues. Unmatched junction bases numbered 2, after V lost 1 base and J lost 1 base. Germline V CDR1 and CDR2: SGHAT, FQNNGV. The CDR3, as DNA: TGTGCCAGCAGCTTAGGACTAGCGGCTTCCTACGAGCAGTACTTC. Protein product: CASSLGLAASYEQYF.

The CDR3 nucleotides read TGTGCCAGCAGCCAAGTAGGCCGGGGGGCGCGGACCGGGGAGCTGTTTTTT. Protein sequence: CASSQVGRGARTGELFF. The V and J genes are TRBV3-1 (or the pseudogene TRBV3-2) and TRBJ2-2, with D perhaps TRBD2 (7 bases). CDR1 LGHDT and CDR2 YNNKEL come from the germline V gene (reference sequence). Trimming cost V 1 base and J 5 bases, with 17 bases left between them. This CDR3 has 17 residues.

The chain has TRBV7-2 and TRBJ1-6; no reliable D call. Germline assignment: CDR1 SGHTA and CDR2 FQGNSA. Trimming cost V 1 base and J 5 bases, with 12 bases left between them. This CDR3 spans 16 amino acids. CDR3 sequence: CASSLGRANNNSPLHF. The CDR3 bases are TGTGCCAGCAGCTTAGGGAGGGCGAATAATAATTCACCCCTCCACTTT.

The chain employs TRBV29-1 and TRBJ2-1; tentative D call: TRBD2 (6 bases). The germline CDR1 and CDR2 sequences are SQVTM and ANQGSEA. V was cut by 4 bases and J by 3 bases, with 10 bases left in between. The CDR3 is 13 residues long. The DNA for the CDR3 is TGCAGCGTTGTTAGCGGCGACTACAATGAGCAGTTCTTC. This codes for CSVVSGDYNEQFF.

The chain couples TRBV4-3 to TRBJ1-2; D gene unclear. The V gene's germline CDR1 is LGHNA and CDR2 YSLEER. CDR3 length: 14 amino acids. Trimming removed 0 bases from V and 6 bases from J, with 11 bases in between. For the CDR3, the DNA is TGCGCCAGCAGCCAAGAGTTCCAGCGGGATGGCTACACCTTC. Translation: CASSQEFQRDGYTF.

This clone occurred once. The chain combines TRBV11-2 with TRBJ2-5; 7 bases are shared with TRBD2. From germline, CDR1 is SGHAT and CDR2 FQNNGV. The CDR3 covers 14 residues. Trimming cost V 5 bases and J 4 bases; bases outside gene matches: 7. The CDR3 loop is CASSLRASGETQYF. The CDR3 coding sequence is TGTGCCAGCAGCCTAAGGGCTAGCGGAGAGACCCAGTACTTC. Looking up the rest from reference TRBV11-2 and TRBJ2-5 gives the full variable domain: EAGVAQSPRYKIIEKRQSVAFWCNPISGHATLYWYQQILGQGPKLLIQFQNNGVVDDSQLPKDRFSAERLKGVDSTLKIQPAKLEDSAVYLCASSLRASGETQYFGPGTRLLVL.

This chain links TRBV5-1 with TRBJ2-5, with 7 bases lining up with TRBD2. The germline V gene encodes CDR1 SGHRS and CDR2 YFSETQ. The CDR3 spans 15 residues. Trimming removed 4 bases from V and 1 base from J; junction bases left unmatched: 7. The CDR3 spells CASSRWGGSQETQYF. The CDR3 coding sequence is TGCGCCAGCAGCCGCTGGGGGGGATCCCAAGAGACCCAGTACTTC.

V and J are TRBV30 and TRBJ2-2; 7 nucleotides agree with TRBD1. CDR1 and CDR2 (germline): GTSNPN, SVGIG (reference sequence). The CDR3 extends over 16 amino acids. V lost 3 bases, J lost 4 bases, and 11 bases stayed unmatched. For the CDR3, the DNA is TGTGCCTGGAGCGGGCTAGGACAGGCGAGCACCGGGGAGCTGTTTTTT. This translates into CAWSGLGQASTGELFF.

This chain uses TRBV5-6 with TRBJ2-7; D might be TRBD1 (6 bases). The CDR3 totals 11 residues. Trimming took off 2 bases at V and 11 bases at J, with 11 bases between the two ends. In germline, CDR1 is SGHDT, CDR2 YYEEEE. CDR3 loop: CASSLGQRKYF. The DNA for the CDR3 is TGTGCCAGCAGCTTAGGACAGCGAAAGTACTTC.

The chain is built from TRBV30 and TRBJ1-1; TRBD1 matches at 12 bases. The CDR3 covers 16 residues. CDR1 is GTSNPN, CDR2 SVGIG, per germline (reference sequence). Trimming cost V 2 bases and J 11 bases; bases outside gene matches: 15. CDR3 nucleotides: TGTGCCTGGAGTTTGAGGCCGGGACAGGGGGCAGTTGTTGCTTTCTTT. It specifies CAWSLRPGQGAVVAFF. Drawing the rest from reference TRBV30 and TRBJ1-1, the complete variable domain is SQTIHQWPATLVQPVGSPLSLECTVEGTSNPNLYWYRQAAGRGLQLLFYSVGIGQISSEVPQNLSASRPQDRQFILSSKKLLLSDSGFYLCAWSLRPGQGAVVAFFGQGTRLTVV.

The chain carries TRBV7-3 and TRBJ1-1; 10 bases agree with TRBD1. The CDR3 is made up of 14 amino acids. Trimming removed 4 bases from V and 5 bases from J; junction bases left unmatched: 4. Germline V lookup: CDR1 SGHTA, CDR2 FQGTGA. CDR3 loop: CASSSGTGATEAFF. The CDR3 bases are TGTGCCAGCAGCTCCGGGACAGGGGCAACTGAAGCTTTCTTT.

The chain carries TRBV19 and TRBJ2-6; possible D gene TRBD2, 7 bases. V lost 5 bases and J lost 0, with 32 bases in between. This CDR3 region has 23 residues. CDR1 and CDR2 from the germline V gene are LNHDA and SQIVND (reference sequence). Written as DNA, the CDR3 is TGTGCCAGTAGTTCCTTCCCGTTTCGGAGGGGGGGACTTCTATACTCTGGGGCCAACGTCCTGACTTTC. Its translation: CASSSFPFRRGGLLYSGANVLTF.